This TCR beta chain stems from a study of CD8 T cells in ankylosing spondylitis (dated by TCRdb to about 2017). In the study overall: The study set out to find disease-linked TCR variants by profiling T cell receptor beta repertoires in ankylosing spondylitis patients and healthy donors. The full study cohort comprised 25 or so ankylosing spondylitis patients and 85 to 120 healthy donors. Peripheral blood was sampled, and synovial fluid was also collected from ankylosing spondylitis patients. Study-wide conclusions, independent of this receptor: Some motif variants had previously been reported in the synovial fluid and blood of reactive arthritis patients, which suggests shared mechanisms of disease initiation. Blood from ankylosing spondylitis patients appeared to be characterized by a TCR beta motif composed of roughly 8 highly homologous amino acid variants. Significant enrichment of the disease-linked clones was reported in matched synovial fluid samples from ankylosing spondylitis patients. The disease-linked clones had a CD8+ phenotype and were found at relatively low frequencies in peripheral blood.

This clonotype was observed a few times. Its cognate antigen has yet to be identified. Within one base of it there is no much larger clone, and no base qualities were kept. The sequencing machine was an Illumina HiSeq 2500. Quantitative 5'-RACE with molecular barcodes was the method used to prepare the TCR beta libraries. The paper's data handling went like this. To identify disease-linked TCR variants, a new computational method was used, one built on a probabilistic model of VDJ rearrangement. The public reads were reanalyzed by TCRdb: fastp trimming at Q25, MiXCR alignment, in-frame beta chains only. Every distinct CDR3 protein forms one entry, paired with its most common genes and DNA. TCRdb's processing, not the authors' own work, is the source of the V and J calls. This sample holds fewer than 400,000 distinct CDR3 sequences; approximately 20% were observed only once. 16% of the sample is taken by the ten largest.

The germline ends are 14 bases apart after V is trimmed by 4 bases and J by 3 bases. Taken from cysteine to phenylalanine, the CDR3 has 15 residues. Only CDR3 DNA remains: 45 bases, in frame from the first base. Taken from the germline V gene, the CDR1 and CDR2 loops are SGHAT and FQNNGV. Sequenced: blood, either unsorted or a sorted T cell fraction (not recorded which). The source of this sequence is a male donor with ankylosing spondylitis. The chain is encoded by TRBV11-2 joined to TRBJ2-3; the D segment could be TRBD1, given 6 matching bases. The DNA reads TGTGCCAGCAGCTCCCGTCCAGGGGTTACAGATACGCAGTATTTT. It codes for CASSSRPGVTDTQYF.